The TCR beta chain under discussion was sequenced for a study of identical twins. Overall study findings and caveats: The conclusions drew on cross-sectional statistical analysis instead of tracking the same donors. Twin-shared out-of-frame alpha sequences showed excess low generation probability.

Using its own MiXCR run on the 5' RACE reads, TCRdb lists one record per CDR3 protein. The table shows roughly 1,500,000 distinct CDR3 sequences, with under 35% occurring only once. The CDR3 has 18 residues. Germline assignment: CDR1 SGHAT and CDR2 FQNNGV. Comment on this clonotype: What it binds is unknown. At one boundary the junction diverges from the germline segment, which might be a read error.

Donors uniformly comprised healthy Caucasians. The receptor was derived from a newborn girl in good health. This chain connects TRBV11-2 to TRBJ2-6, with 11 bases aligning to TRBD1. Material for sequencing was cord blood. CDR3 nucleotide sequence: TGTGCCAGCAGCTTAATTCGGACAGGGGGCTCTGGGGCCAGCGTCCTGACTTTC. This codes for CASSLIRTGGSGASVLTF.